This T cell receptor (beta chain) was profiled in a study of T cells expressing NK-cell markers. Study overall: The TCR beta repertoires were obtained from sorted CD3+CD56+NKG2C+, CD3+CD56+NKG2C- and CD3+CD56-NKG2C+ T cells. One of the eight sequenced donors was seronegative, whereas the other seven were HCMV-seropositive. Study findings and constraints: These clonotypes also led the CD3+CD56-NKG2C+ fraction in a handful of donors.

Comments on this clonotype: Its antigen remains unknown.

Each CDR3 protein gets one entry in TCRdb, which reprocessed the 5' RACE reads and gives no DNA. In total, the table holds some 410,000 distinct CDR3 sequences. The germline CDR1 and CDR2 sequences are SEHNR and FQNEAQ (reference sequence). The CDR3 contains 14 residues. The chain has TRBV7-9 and TRBJ1-1; no DNA is available, so the TRBD1 call from TCRdb remains unchecked. Sequenced input: blood T cells: a sorted CD56 or NKG2C T cell subset, CD4+ or CD8+ T cells, or bulk PBMC T cells (not recorded which). This clonotype was obtained from a woman aged 18 to 75 in good health. CDR3 amino acids: CASSTRGMNTEAFF.